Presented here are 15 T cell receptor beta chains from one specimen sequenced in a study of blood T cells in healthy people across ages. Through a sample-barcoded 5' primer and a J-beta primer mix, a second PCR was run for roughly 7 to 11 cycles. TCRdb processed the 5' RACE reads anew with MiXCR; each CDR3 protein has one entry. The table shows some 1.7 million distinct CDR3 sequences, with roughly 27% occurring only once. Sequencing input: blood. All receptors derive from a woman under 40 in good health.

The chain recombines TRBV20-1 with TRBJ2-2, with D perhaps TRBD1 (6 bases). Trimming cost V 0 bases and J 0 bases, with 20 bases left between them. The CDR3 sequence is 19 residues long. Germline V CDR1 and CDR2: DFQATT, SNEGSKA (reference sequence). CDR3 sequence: CSARDLRQVLDTNTGELFF. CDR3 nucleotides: TGCAGTGCTAGAGATCTAAGACAGGTCCTAGATACGAACACCGGGGAGCTGTTTTTT.

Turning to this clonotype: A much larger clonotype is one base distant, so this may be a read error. CDR3 in DNA: TGTGCCAGCAGTTACAGGTCCTATAGTTCACCCCTCCACTTT. Protein sequence: CASSYRSYSSPLHF. The chain employs TRBV6-5 and TRBJ1-6; unclear D gene. Germline V gene lookup returns CDR1 MNHEY and CDR2 SVGAGI. The CDR3 length is 14 residues.

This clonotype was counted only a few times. Written as DNA, the CDR3 is TGTGCCAGCAGCTTAAGACAGAATAATTCACCCCTCCACTTT. Encoded protein: CASSLRQNNSPLHF. The gene calls are TRBV11-2 and TRBJ1-6; weak D call: TRBD1 (5 bases). CDR3 length equals 14 residues. From germline, CDR1 is SGHAT and CDR2 FQNNGV. With 2 bases removed from V and 5 bases from J, the gap between germline ends came to 7 bases. Filled out from reference TRBV11-2 and TRBJ1-6, the complete variable domain reads EAGVAQSPRYKIIEKRQSVAFWCNPISGHATLYWYQQILGQGPKLLIQFQNNGVVDDSQLPKDRFSAERLKGVDSTLKIQPAKLEDSAVYLCASSLRQNNSPLHFGNGTRLTVT.

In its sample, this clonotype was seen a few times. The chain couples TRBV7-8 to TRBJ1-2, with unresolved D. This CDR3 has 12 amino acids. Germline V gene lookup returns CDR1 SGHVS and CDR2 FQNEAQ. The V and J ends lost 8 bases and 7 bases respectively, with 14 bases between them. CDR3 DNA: TGTGCCAGCCGAGGTTCCGGGTTTGGCTACACCTTC. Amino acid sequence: CASRGSGFGYTF.

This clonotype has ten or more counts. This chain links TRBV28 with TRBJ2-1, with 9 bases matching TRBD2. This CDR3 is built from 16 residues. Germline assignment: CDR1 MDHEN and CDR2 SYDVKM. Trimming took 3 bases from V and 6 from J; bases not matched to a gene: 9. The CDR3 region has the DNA TGTGCCAGCAGTTTCTCGCGGGGGGGCCGTATCAATGAGCAGTTCTTC. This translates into CASSFSRGGRINEQFF.

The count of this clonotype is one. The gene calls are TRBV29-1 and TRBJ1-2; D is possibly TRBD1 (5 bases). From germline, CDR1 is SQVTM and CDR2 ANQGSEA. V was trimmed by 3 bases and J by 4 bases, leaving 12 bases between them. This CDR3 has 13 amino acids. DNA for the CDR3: TGCAGCGTTGACGACAGTCGGTCCTATGGCTACACCTTC. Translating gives CSVDDSRSYGYTF.

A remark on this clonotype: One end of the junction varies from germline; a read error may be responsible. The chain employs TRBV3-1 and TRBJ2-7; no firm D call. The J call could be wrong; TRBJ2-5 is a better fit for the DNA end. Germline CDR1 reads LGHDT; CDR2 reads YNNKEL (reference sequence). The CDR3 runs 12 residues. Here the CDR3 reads CATSFSTATQYF. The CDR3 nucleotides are TGTGCCACCAGCTTCTCCACGGCGACCCAGTACTTC.

The CDR3 sequence: CSAKGSGNTIYF. For the CDR3, the DNA is TGCAGTGCTAAGGGGTCTGGAAACACCATATATTTT. V and J are TRBV20-1 and TRBJ1-3, with D tentatively TRBD1 (5 bases). Trimming shortened V by 4 bases and J by 1 base, and 5 bases separated the two germline ends. Germline CDR1 is DFQATT and CDR2 is SNEGSKA (reference sequence). The CDR3 extends over 12 amino acids.

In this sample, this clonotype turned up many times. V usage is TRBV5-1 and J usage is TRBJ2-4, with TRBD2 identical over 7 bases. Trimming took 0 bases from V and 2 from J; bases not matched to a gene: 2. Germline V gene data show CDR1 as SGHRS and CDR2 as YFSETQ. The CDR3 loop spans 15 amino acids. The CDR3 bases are TGCGCCAGCAGCTTGGACGGGGGGACCAAAAACATTCAGTACTTC. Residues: CASSLDGGTKNIQYF.

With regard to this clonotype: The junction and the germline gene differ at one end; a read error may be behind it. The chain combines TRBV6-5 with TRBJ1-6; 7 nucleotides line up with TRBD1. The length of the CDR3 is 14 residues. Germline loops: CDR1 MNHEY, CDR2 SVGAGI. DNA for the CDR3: TGTACCAGCAGTTACGGGACAGTCGGTTCACCCCTCCACTTT. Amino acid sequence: CTSSYGTVGSPLHF.

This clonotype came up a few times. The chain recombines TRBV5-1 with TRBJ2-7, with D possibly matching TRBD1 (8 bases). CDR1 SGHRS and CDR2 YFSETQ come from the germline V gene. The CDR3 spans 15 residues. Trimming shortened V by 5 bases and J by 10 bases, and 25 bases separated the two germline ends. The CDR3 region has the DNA TGCGCCAGCAGTCCACAGGGGGGGTTTTCGGATACCCAGTACTTC. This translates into CASSPQGGFSDTQYF.

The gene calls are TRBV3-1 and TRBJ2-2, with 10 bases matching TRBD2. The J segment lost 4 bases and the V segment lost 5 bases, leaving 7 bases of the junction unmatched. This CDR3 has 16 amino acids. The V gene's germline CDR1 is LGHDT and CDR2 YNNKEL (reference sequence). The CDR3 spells CASSFQRGGRTGELFF. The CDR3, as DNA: TGTGCCAGCAGCTTCCAGCGGGGGGGCCGCACCGGGGAGCTGTTTTTT.

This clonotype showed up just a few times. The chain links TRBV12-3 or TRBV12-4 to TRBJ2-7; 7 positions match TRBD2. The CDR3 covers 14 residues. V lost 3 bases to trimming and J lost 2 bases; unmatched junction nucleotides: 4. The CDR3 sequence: CASSFRGSAYEQYF. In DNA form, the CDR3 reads TGTGCCAGCAGTTTTCGCGGGAGCGCCTACGAGCAGTACTTC.

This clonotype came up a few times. CDR3 nucleotide sequence: TGTGCCAGCAGTCCCCCAGGCGGAGCCGGGGAGCTGTTTTTT. Its translation: CASSPPGGAGELFF. The chain links TRBV2 to TRBJ2-2; D gene ambiguous. In germline, CDR1 is SNHLY, CDR2 FYNNEI. V gave up 5 bases and J gave up 6 bases, with 13 bases separating them. The CDR3 spans 14 residues.

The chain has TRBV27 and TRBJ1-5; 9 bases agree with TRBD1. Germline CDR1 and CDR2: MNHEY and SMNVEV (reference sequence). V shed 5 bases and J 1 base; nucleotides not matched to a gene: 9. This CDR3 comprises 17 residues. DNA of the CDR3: TGTGCCAGCAGTCTGGGACAGGGCGGGGGAAGCAATCAGCCCCAGCATTTT. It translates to CASSLGQGGGSNQPQHF.